What follows are 29 T cell receptor beta chains derived from one specimen sequenced in a study of OX40 agonist ivuxolimab in advanced cancers. The library was obtained by the immunoSEQ multiplex PCR assay. TCRdb re-hosts the immuneACCESS table, in-frame sequences only. Its copies lack some clones; in the studies checked, an unresolved V gene accounts for under half of them, and the cause for the rest is not known. Counted in this sample were approximately 130,000 clones; roughly 91% of them appeared once. The top ten clones comprise more than 0.8% of the sample. The source material was CD4+ or CD8+ T cells sorted from blood, sampled in a trial of the OX40 agonist ivuxolimab. The receptors come from an adult with an advanced solid tumor such as melanoma, head and neck, liver or kidney cancer.

The chain recombines TRBV29-1 with TRBJ1-5; TRBD1 agrees at 9 bases. CDR1 and CDR2 (germline): SQVTM, ANQGSEA. V lost 4 bases to trimming and J lost 4 bases; unmatched junction nucleotides: 8. This CDR3 comprises 15 residues. The CDR3 spells CSVVWTGVVNQPQHF. CDR3 nucleotides: TGCAGCGTTGTTTGGACAGGGGTTGTGAATCAGCCCCAGCATTTT.

This sequence joins TRBV6-5 and TRBJ1-1; D unresolved. Germline CDR1 MNHEY, CDR2 SVGAGI. The CDR3 is 14 amino acids. V was clipped by 3 bases and J by 0 bases, with 8 bases between them. The CDR3 region has the DNA TGTGCCAGCAGTTATACAGACATGAACACTGAAGCTTTCTTT. Translating it yields CASSYTDMNTEAFF.

The chain is built from TRBV9 and TRBJ2-5, with D possibly TRBD1 on 5 matching bases. This CDR3 contains 13 residues. Germline loops: CDR1 SGDLS, CDR2 YYNGEE. V was pared by 3 bases and J by 14 bases, with 20 bases between. In nucleotides, the CDR3 is TGTGCCAGCAGCGAAGGGGTAGCCCGCGTAGCATACTTC. It is translated as CASSEGVARVAYF. The complete variable domain, with remaining parts taken from reference TRBV9 and TRBJ2-5, reads DSGVTQTPKHLITATGQRVTLRCSPRSGDLSVYWYQQSLDQGLQFLIQYYNGEERAKGNILERFSAQQFPDLHSELNLSSLELGDSALYFCASSEGVARVAYFGPGTRLLVL.

The chain uses TRBV18 and TRBJ1-1; D might be TRBD1 (5 bases). The CDR3 totals 15 residues. Per germline, CDR1 KGHSH and CDR2 LQKENI. V was cut by 4 bases and J by 0 bases, with 12 bases left in between. CDR3 DNA: TGTGCCAGCTCACGGACACCTACTATGAACACTGAAGCTTTCTTT. Translated: CASSRTPTMNTEAFF.

This chain connects TRBV27 to TRBJ1-5, with 7 bases lining up with TRBD1. The ends lost 5 bases at V and 2 bases at J; junction bases unmatched: 6. From germline, CDR1 is MNHEY and CDR2 SMNVEV (reference sequence). The length of the CDR3 is 15 residues. The DNA for the CDR3 is TGTGCCAGCAGTCAGCGAGACAGGGGCAATCAGCCCCAGCATTTT. Its translation is CASSQRDRGNQPQHF.

The CDR3 DNA reads as TGTGCCAGCAGTGGGCAGGGGGCGAGGAATGAGCAGTTCTTC. The encoded protein is CASSGQGARNEQFF. The chain uses TRBV2 and TRBJ2-1, with 8 bases identical to TRBD1. The trim removed 4 bases at V and 7 bases at J, leaving 6 bases unmatched. This CDR3 contains 14 residues. Germline CDR1 reads SNHLY; CDR2 reads FYNNEI. Based on the CDR3 plus reference TRBV2 and TRBJ2-1, the full variable domain is EPEVTQTPSHQVTQMGQEVILRCVPISNHLYFYWYRQILGQKVEFLVSFYNNEISEKSEIFDDQFSVERPDGSNFTLKIRSTKLEDSAMYFCASSGQGARNEQFFGPGTRLTVL.

J is TRBJ2-2 and V is TRBV28; 10 bases line up with TRBD1. Losses at the gene ends were 5 bases for V and 4 bases for J; bases not matched to a gene: 7. Germline loops: CDR1 MDHEN, CDR2 SYDVKM. This CDR3 contains 16 residues. The CDR3 DNA sequence: TGTGCCAGCAGTGTTGGGACAGGGGCCACCACCGGGGAGCTGTTTTTT. It is translated as CASSVGTGATTGELFF.

The chain has TRBV27 and TRBJ2-7, with TRBD1 identical over 7 bases. V trimming: 4 bases; J trimming: 3 bases; junction bases outside the gene matches: 12. Germline CDR1 reads MNHEY; CDR2 reads SMNVEV (reference sequence). The CDR3 runs to 16 residues. In DNA, the CDR3 is TGTGCCAGCAGTTACTCGGGCGACAGGGTGGTCTACGAGCAGTACTTC. Translation: CASSYSGDRVVYEQYF.

V usage is TRBV18 and J usage is TRBJ2-1; D gene uncertain. Germline assignment: CDR1 KGHSH and CDR2 LQKENI. The V end was cut by 4 bases, the J end by 7 bases, with 11 bases between. This CDR3 is built from 13 residues. CDR3 nucleotides: TGTGCCAGCTCACTCCTCAAAGGTAATGAGCAGTTCTTC. Translating it yields CASSLLKGNEQFF.

The rearrangement uses TRBV6-6 and TRBJ2-1; D is ambiguous. The germline V gene has CDR1 MNHNY and CDR2 SVGAGI (reference sequence). The CDR3 is 11 amino acids. V was cut by 5 bases and J by 8 bases, with 7 bases left in between. The CDR3 coding sequence is TGTGCCAGCAGTCCATTACATGAGCAGTTCTTC. Protein: CASSPLHEQFF.

This clone was counted a single time. The chain uses TRBV28 and TRBJ1-5, with D possibly TRBD1 on 5 matching bases. The CDR3 covers 15 residues. Germline V gives CDR1 MDHEN, CDR2 SYDVKM. The V end was cut by 3 bases, the J end by 6 bases, with 15 bases between. CDR3 nucleotides: TGTGCCAGCAGTTTTAGTATGGGGGGAACTCAGCCCCAGCATTTT. This codes for CASSFSMGGTQPQHF.

The gene calls are TRBV19 and TRBJ2-7; D is possibly TRBD1 (6 bases). Trimming cost V 3 bases and J 6 bases, with 24 bases left between them. CDR3 length equals 17 residues. Germline CDR1 reads LNHDA; CDR2 reads SQIVND (reference sequence). This CDR3 reads CASSILFVGTLVTEQYF. Written as DNA, the CDR3 is TGTGCCAGTAGTATTTTGTTTGTGGGGACATTGGTCACCGAGCAGTACTTC.

This sequence joins TRBV27 and TRBJ2-1, with D perhaps matching TRBD2 (6 bases). The CDR3 totals 14 residues. CDR1 and CDR2 from the germline V gene are MNHEY and SMNVEV (reference sequence). The ends were cut back, 9 bases at V and 6 bases at J, with 18 bases in the middle. CDR3 in amino acids: CASAPPGLANEQFF. The CDR3 DNA reads as TGTGCCAGTGCTCCTCCGGGACTGGCCAATGAGCAGTTCTTC.

This chain connects TRBV6-1 to TRBJ1-3, with 7 bases fitting TRBD1. With V trimmed by 4 bases and J by 4 bases, 7 bases remained unmatched. Germline-derived CDR1 and CDR2 are MNHNS and SASEGT. This CDR3 spans 15 amino acids. CDR3 DNA sequence: TGTGCCAGCAGTGGGGGCACAGGGGCAGGAAACACCATATATTTT. This encodes CASSGGTGAGNTIYF.

The chain has TRBV5-8 and TRBJ1-1, with TRBD1 matching over 7 bases. Germline V gene lookup returns CDR1 SGHTS and CDR2 YDEGEE. There are 14 residues in the CDR3. V lost 6 bases, J lost 5 bases, and 10 bases stayed unmatched. The CDR3 reads CASKRERGHTEAFF. The CDR3 DNA is TGTGCCAGCAAACGAGAAAGGGGGCATACTGAAGCTTTCTTT.

The chain carries TRBV7-3 and TRBJ2-1, with a possible D match to TRBD1 (5 bases). The CDR3 loop spans 15 amino acids. Germline V gene sequence: CDR1 SGHTA, CDR2 FQGTGA. Trimming took off 4 bases at V and 7 bases at J, with 17 bases between the two ends. The CDR3 DNA sequence: TGTGCCAGCAGCTATGTTCAGGGAACAATAAATGAGCAGTTCTTC. It specifies CASSYVQGTINEQFF.

J is TRBJ1-1 and V is TRBV19; no clear D. V was cut by 8 bases and J by 0 bases, with 13 bases left in between. Germline loops: CDR1 LNHDA, CDR2 SQIVND (reference sequence). This CDR3 is 14 amino acids long. The CDR3 here is CASYPTPVNTEAFF. The CDR3 nucleotides read TGTGCCAGTTACCCGACCCCAGTGAACACTGAAGCTTTCTTT. Full variable domain (remainder filled in from reference TRBV19 and TRBJ1-1): DGGITQSPKYLFRKEGQNVTLSCEQNLNHDAMYWYRQDPGQGLRLIYYSQIVNDFQKGDIAEGYSVSREKKESFPLTVTSAQKNPTAFYLCASYPTPVNTEAFFGQGTRLTVV.

This clone has a single count. The V and J genes are TRBV11-2 and TRBJ2-3; 7 positions match TRBD2. V shed 0 bases, J shed 6 bases, and the junction held 6 bases outside the gene matches. CDR3 length equals 15 residues. In germline, CDR1 is SGHAT, CDR2 FQNNGV. The CDR3 coding sequence is TGTGCCAGCAGCTTAGATCTTGTTAGCGGGGATACGCAGTATTTT. The encoded protein is CASSLDLVSGDTQYF.

J is TRBJ1-6 and V is TRBV19; possibly TRBD1 for D (5 bases). Trimming stripped 2 bases from V and 3 bases from J, with 11 bases between. Germline V gene sequence: CDR1 LNHDA, CDR2 SQIVND (reference sequence). The CDR3 has 16 residues. The CDR3 sequence: CASSIQGVLYNSPLHF. In DNA, the CDR3 is TGTGCCAGTAGTATACAGGGCGTACTCTATAATTCACCCCTCCACTTT.

This chain joins TRBV19 and TRBJ2-2, with 9 bases aligning to TRBD1. Germline CDR1 and CDR2: LNHDA and SQIVND (reference sequence). The V segment lost 5 bases and the J segment 6 bases; nucleotides outside the gene matches: 7. This CDR3 is built from 15 residues. CDR3 nucleotide sequence: TGTGCCAGTAGTTCCGGACAGGGGTGGTCCGGGGAGCTGTTTTTT. Translation: CASSSGQGWSGELFF.

The gene calls are TRBV5-1 and TRBJ1-1; D possibly corresponds to TRBD1 (6 bases). CDR1 and CDR2 from the germline V gene are SGHRS and YFSETQ. This CDR3 has 13 residues. Trimming pared 4 bases from V and 3 bases from J, leaving 10 bases between. CDR3 nucleotides: TGCGCCAGCAGCCGGAACAGGGACACTGAAGCTTTCTTT. This codes for CASSRNRDTEAFF.

The chain uses TRBV27 and TRBJ2-7; D is unclear. The CDR3 extends over 15 amino acids. Germline CDR1 MNHEY, CDR2 SMNVEV (reference sequence). V dropped 3 bases and J dropped 2 bases, with 14 bases sitting between them. CDR3 coding DNA: TGTGCCAGCAGTTTTTCACGAGGCGGAGCCTACGAGCAGTACTTC. As protein: CASSFSRGGAYEQYF.

The chain uses TRBV19 and TRBJ1-2; D might be TRBD1 (5 bases). This CDR3 is built from 17 residues. V was clipped by 7 bases and J by 4 bases, with 25 bases between them. Germline loops: CDR1 LNHDA, CDR2 SQIVND (reference sequence). This chain's CDR3 is CASKPLTSQTALYGYTF. The CDR3 DNA follows: TGTGCCAGTAAACCCCTCACGAGCCAGACAGCGCTCTATGGCTACACCTTC.

CDR3 bases: TGTGCCAGCAGCCGTAGCGGGACGACGCAAGAGACCCAGTACTTC. Translation: CASSRSGTTQETQYF. This chain joins TRBV5-4 and TRBJ2-5, with 8 bases fitting TRBD2. CDR3 length equals 15 residues. J gave up 2 bases and V 4 bases, and 7 bases lay outside the gene matches. Germline CDR1 and CDR2: SGHNT and YYREEE (reference sequence).

The DNA for the CDR3 is TGCAGCGTTGTGCAGCCCCCATCCACAGATACGCAGTATTTT. This translates into CSVVQPPSTDTQYF. The rearrangement joins TRBV29-1 to TRBJ2-3, with D uncertain. The CDR3 runs to 14 residues. The V and J ends lost 4 bases and 2 bases respectively, with 13 bases between them. Germline loops: CDR1 SQVTM, CDR2 ANQGSEA.

Concerning this clone: Other nucleotide sequences in the sample specify the same CDR3. The chain links TRBV11-2 to TRBJ2-7; the D gene is possibly TRBD2 (5 bases). CDR3 size: 12 residues. Trimming removed 5 bases from V and 2 bases from J, with 7 bases in between. Germline CDR1 SGHAT, CDR2 FQNNGV. Here the CDR3 DNA reads TGTGCCAGCAGCCGAGGGCCCTACGAGCAGTACTTC. The encoded protein is CASSRGPYEQYF.

The J gene is TRBJ2-2, the V gene TRBV5-4; D is unresolved. This CDR3 contains 14 residues. Trimming took 0 bases from V and 1 from J, leaving 4 bases between them. Germline assignment: CDR1 SGHNT and CDR2 YYREEE (reference sequence). The CDR3 spells CASSLGQNTGELFF. In nucleotides, the CDR3 is TGTGCCAGCAGCTTGGGACAGAACACCGGGGAGCTGTTTTTT.

V gene TRBV9 combines with J gene TRBJ1-2, with unresolved D. This CDR3 spans 13 amino acids. Trimming cost V 4 bases and J 8 bases, with 15 bases left between them. Germline values: CDR1 SGDLS, CDR2 YYNGEE. The CDR3 DNA is TGTGCCAGCAGCCCCCACGACGGGCAGGGCTACACCTTC. Translating gives CASSPHDGQGYTF.

The chain joins TRBV27 to TRBJ1-3; the D is unclear. Per germline, CDR1 MNHEY and CDR2 SMNVEV (reference sequence). This CDR3 contains 15 residues. Trimming took off 5 bases at V and 0 bases at J, with 11 bases between the two ends. In nucleotides, the CDR3 is TGTGCCAGCAGTCCCCTCGGGGTCTCTGGAAACACCATATATTTT. It specifies CASSPLGVSGNTIYF.